The source of this T cell receptor (beta chain) is a study of blood T cell repertoires in COVID-19. Study context: COVID-19 samples collected from the United States, Italy and Spain covered acute and convalescent phases.

This CDR3 contains 14 residues. The germline V gene encodes CDR1 MGHRA and CDR2 YSYEKL. Trimming took off 4 bases at V and 1 base at J, with 10 bases between the two ends. Some clones are missing from TCRdb's copy, which holds only in-frame ones; the method was immunoSEQ multiplex PCR. The repertoire has 90,000 to 110,000 clones, around 80% of them found once; the top ten carry roughly 4%. Input material: peripheral blood. This sequence was found in a human donor in a cohort sampled during active or convalescent COVID-19. J is TRBJ2-5 and V is TRBV4-1; TRBD1 might be the D (5 bases). CDR3 region: CASSLQELQETQYF. In DNA form, the CDR3 reads TGCGCCAGCAGCCTACAGGAGCTCCAAGAGACCCAGTACTTC.